Presented here are 17 T cell receptor beta chains from one specimen sequenced in a study of beta chain features in type 1 diabetes. The study, taken as a whole, reports: Among all four CD4+ subsets, Type 1 diabetes patients had TCRB CDR3s that were moderately but significantly shorter.

What was sequenced were expressed TCRB transcripts, since all of the isolated RNA had been reverse transcribed. The method was immunoSEQ multiplex PCR; TCRdb's version includes in-frame clones alone and lacks a portion of them. The sample lists almost 350,000 clones, around 9.7% seen once, with roughly 1% in the top ten. Antigens of these TCRs are unknown. Sequencing was performed on central memory CD4+ T cells from blood. The receptors were sampled from a man younger than 40 with type 1 diabetes.

Note on this clone: The same CDR3 is also encoded by other DNA sequences in this sample. The CDR3 coding sequence is TGTGCCAGCAGCCCGACAGTTAATTCACCCCTCCACTTT. Translation gives CASSPTVNSPLHF. The chain has TRBV7-2 and TRBJ1-6; weak D call: TRBD1 (5 bases). The CDR3 has 13 residues. CDR1 is SGHTA, CDR2 FQGNSA, per germline. V was clipped by 5 bases and J by 6 bases, with 8 bases between them.

The V gene is TRBV6-1, the J gene TRBJ1-6; D not resolved. The length of the CDR3 is 10 residues. CDR1 MNHNS and CDR2 SASEGT come from the germline V gene. Trimming cost V 7 bases and J 8 bases, with 3 bases left between them. CDR3: CASNHSPLHF. CDR3 in DNA: TGTGCCAGCAACCATTCACCCCTCCACTTT.

This clone has only a few counts. The chain has TRBV2 and TRBJ1-2; D is unclear. V was trimmed by 3 bases and J by 10 bases, leaving 18 bases between them. There are 14 residues in the CDR3. Germline values: CDR1 SNHLY, CDR2 FYNNEI. CDR3 nucleotide sequence: TGTGCCAGCAGTGACATGACCGGGAGTTTAGACTACACCTTC. Translating it yields CASSDMTGSLDYTF.

In its sample, this clone was seen a few times. This rearrangement joins TRBV11-2 to TRBJ2-5; 8 bases map to TRBD1. V lost 5 bases and J lost 4; bases outside the gene matches: 6. The CDR3 consists of 14 residues. CDR1 is SGHAT and CDR2 is FQNNGV in the germline V gene. In DNA, the CDR3 is TGTGCCAGCAGCGGGACAGGAGGGCCAGAGACCCAGTACTTC. This translates into CASSGTGGPETQYF.

This chain uses TRBV28 with TRBJ1-1; D remains ambiguous. The CDR3 totals 11 residues. Germline CDR1 MDHEN, CDR2 SYDVKM. V gave up 2 bases and J gave up 7 bases, with 5 bases separating them. The CDR3 reads CASSLRVEAFF. CDR3 in DNA: TGTGCCAGCAGTTTACGTGTTGAAGCTTTCTTT.

This clone turned up a few times. The V call is TRBV18, the J call TRBJ2-5; TRBD1 agrees at 8 bases. Losses at the gene ends were 3 bases for V and 1 base for J; bases not matched to a gene: 4. The length of the CDR3 is 15 residues. Germline V gene data show CDR1 as KGHSH and CDR2 as LQKENI. The CDR3, as DNA: TGTGCCAGCTCACCTACCACAGGGGGCCAAGAGACCCAGTACTTC. Translating gives CASSPTTGGQETQYF.

Here the CDR3 reads CAWSVQGYEQYF. In DNA, the CDR3 is TGTGCCTGGAGTGTTCAGGGATACGAGCAGTACTTC. The chain recombines TRBV30 with TRBJ2-5; a possible D gene is TRBD1 (5 bases). The DNA end favors TRBJ2-7, so the J call may be wrong. The germline V gene encodes CDR1 GTSNPN and CDR2 SVGIG (reference sequence). The CDR3 covers 12 residues.

V gene TRBV7-2 combines with J gene TRBJ1-6; D gene uncertain. Germline values: CDR1 SGHTA, CDR2 FQGNSA. The ends were cut back, 5 bases at V and 13 bases at J, with 15 bases in the middle. The CDR3 runs 13 residues. The CDR3 bases are TGTGCCAGCAGCGTATCCGGGAATCTCCCCCTCCACTTT. As protein: CASSVSGNLPLHF. The variable domain in full, with the rest retrieved from reference TRBV7-2 and TRBJ1-6, is GAGVSQSPSNKVTEKGKDVELRCDPISGHTALYWYRQSLGQGLEFLIYFQGNSAPDKSGLPSDRFSAERTGGSVSTLTIQRTQQEDSAVYLCASSVSGNLPLHFGNGTRLTVT.

The CDR3 reads CASSPLAGARETQYF. CDR3 bases: TGTGCCAGCTCACCCCTAGCGGGGGCCAGAGAGACCCAGTACTTC. The chain has TRBV18 and TRBJ2-5; TRBD2 agrees at 10 bases. The ends lost 3 bases at V and 4 bases at J; junction bases unmatched: 5. Germline V CDR1 and CDR2: KGHSH, LQKENI. This CDR3 has 15 residues.

This clone showed up just a few times. This rearrangement joins TRBV7-8 to TRBJ2-3; 9 nucleotides line up with TRBD2. CDR3 length equals 12 residues. Germline V gene sequence: CDR1 SGHVS, CDR2 FQNEAQ. The junction had 2 bases not matched to a gene; V was cut back by 7 bases and J by 6 bases. This CDR3 reads CASILAGDTQYF. In nucleotides, the CDR3 is TGTGCCAGCATTCTAGCGGGGGATACGCAGTATTTT.

The chain uses TRBV6-6 and TRBJ1-1; no firm D call. Germline V gene sequence: CDR1 MNHNY, CDR2 SVGAGI (reference sequence). The V end lost 8 bases, the J end lost 8 bases, and 15 bases lay between the germline ends. The CDR3 is made up of 12 amino acids. The CDR3 is CASYRALREAFF. DNA of the CDR3: TGTGCCAGCTACCGGGCCCTTCGCGAAGCTTTCTTT.

This clone was seen a handful of times. V is TRBV2 and J is TRBJ1-5; TRBD1 aligns across 7 bases. The CDR3 has 14 amino acids. Germline loops: CDR1 SNHLY, CDR2 FYNNEI. V shed 6 bases, J shed 6 bases, and the junction held 8 bases outside the gene matches. This CDR3 is CASSAIDRAQPQHF. The CDR3 DNA is TGTGCCAGCAGCGCTATTGACAGGGCTCAGCCCCAGCATTTT.

The V gene is TRBV19, the J gene TRBJ1-2; tentatively, D is TRBD1 (5 bases). This CDR3 contains 14 residues. The germline gives CDR1 LNHDA, CDR2 SQIVND (reference sequence). V lost 3 bases to trimming and J lost 3 bases, with 11 bases between them. As DNA, the CDR3 is TGTGCCAGTAGTATGGAAGGACAACACTATGGCTACACCTTC. Residues: CASSMEGQHYGYTF.

V and J are TRBV5-1 and TRBJ1-3, with D maybe TRBD1 (6 bases). The CDR3 is made up of 15 amino acids. Germline loops: CDR1 SGHRS, CDR2 YFSETQ. V was shortened by 0 bases and J by 0 bases, with 7 bases between the two germline ends. CDR3 residues: CASSLGDNSGNTIYF. CDR3 nucleotide sequence: TGCGCCAGCAGCTTGGGGGACAACTCTGGAAACACCATATATTTT.

This clone turned up a few times. The chain is built from TRBV7-2 and TRBJ2-1, with a weak D call TRBD1 (6 bases). Deletions cut 0 bases from V and 8 bases from J, with 11 bases between. The CDR3 consists of 14 residues. Germline V gene data show CDR1 as SGHTA and CDR2 as FQGNSA. Here the CDR3 reads CASSLAGAVHEQFF. In DNA form, the CDR3 reads TGTGCCAGCAGCTTAGCGGGGGCAGTCCATGAGCAGTTCTTC.

The chain combines TRBV5-1 with TRBJ1-1; D might be TRBD1 (6 bases). The CDR3 covers 15 residues. The V gene's germline CDR1 is SGHRS and CDR2 YFSETQ. Trimming stripped 3 bases from V and 4 bases from J, with 16 bases between. The CDR3 region is CASSSLQGVRTEAFF. The DNA for the CDR3 is TGCGCCAGCAGCTCATTACAGGGCGTACGCACTGAAGCTTTCTTT.

This clone was counted a few times. The V call is TRBV7-2, the J call TRBJ1-3, with D perhaps TRBD1 (5 bases). Germline values: CDR1 SGHTA, CDR2 FQGNSA. The CDR3 has 15 residues. The V end was cut by 3 bases, the J end by 1 base, with 10 bases between. For the CDR3, the DNA is TGTGCCAGCAGCTTCAGCAGGGTGTCTGGAAACACCATATATTTT. Protein sequence: CASSFSRVSGNTIYF.